The 2 T cell receptor beta chains in this list originate from one sample, sequenced in a study of CD8+ T cells in alopecia areata. CD25+CD127- cells were obtained by sorting CD4+ cells, for roughly five patients. cDNA serving as the sequencing template came from extracted, reverse transcribed RNA. Clones were sequenced by immunoSEQ multiplex PCR, and TCRdb holds only the in-frame ones, with some missing. The sample comprises some 14,000 clones, 58% of which are singletons, and roughly 3.5% rests with the top ten. Input material: CD4+ Tregs sorted from blood. The source of these receptors is a human donor with alopecia areata.

This rearrangement joins TRBV6-5 to TRBJ1-5; 8 bases map to TRBD1. The V and J ends lost 8 bases and 3 bases, in that order; junction bases with no gene match: 3. This CDR3 comprises 13 residues. CDR1 is MNHEY and CDR2 is SVGAGI in the germline V gene. CDR3 in amino acids: CASSGQVNQPQHF. The CDR3 DNA sequence: TGTGCCAGCTCGGGACAGGTCAATCAGCCCCAGCATTTT.

The chain uses TRBV5-1 and TRBJ2-2; 8 bases are a match to TRBD2. J gave up 0 bases and V 2 bases, and 6 bases lay outside the gene matches. The CDR3 length is 17 residues. From germline, CDR1 is SGHRS and CDR2 YFSETQ. DNA for the CDR3: TGCGCCAGCAGCTTAGGAGGCGGGAGGCCGAACACCGGGGAGCTGTTTTTT. Translation: CASSLGGGRPNTGELFF.